These T cell receptor beta chains were read from a single sample in a study of PD-L1 blockade in urothelial cancer. The repertoire was sequenced with immunoSEQ multiplex PCR; TCRdb's copy has only in-frame clones and lacks some. The sample consists of 70,000 to 95,000 clones, 84% of them appearing once. This sample comprised PBMCs, obtained around atezolizumab (anti-PD-L1) treatment. These receptors all stem from a man aged 60 to 75 with urothelial cancer. Both conserved end residues are part of each CDR3. D genes are given only for firm matches. Not all rows give a size; the values are once, few, many and, for expanded clones, a class.

clone size: NA; D gene: TRBD2; CDR3 length: 12; V gene: TRBV11-2; J gene: TRBJ2-7; CDR3 DNA: TGTGCCAGCAGCACCCGGGAGGGCTTGCAGTACTTC; CDR3 protein: CASSTREGLQYF
clone size: few; D gene: NA; CDR3 length: 11; V gene: TRBV7-2; J gene: TRBJ2-7; CDR3 DNA: TGTGCCAGCAGCCGAGGGAGCGAGCAGTACTTC; CDR3 protein: CASSRGSEQYF
clone size: NA; D gene: NA; CDR3 length: 13; V gene: TRBV28; J gene: TRBJ1-2; CDR3 DNA: TGTGCCAGCAGTTTTGGGCAGGTCTATGGCTACACCTTC; CDR3 protein: CASSFGQVYGYTF
clone size: NA; D gene: TRBD1; CDR3 length: 14; V gene: TRBV10-3; J gene: TRBJ2-7; CDR3 DNA: TGTGCCATCACCTTGACAGGGGTTGTCGACGAGCAGTACTTC; CDR3 protein: CAITLTGVVDEQYF
clone size: NA; D gene: TRBD1; CDR3 length: 14; V gene: TRBV30; J gene: TRBJ2-7; CDR3 DNA: TGTGCCTGGAGAGCCCCAGGGGGTAGCTACGAGCAGTACTTC; CDR3 protein: CAWRAPGGSYEQYF
clone size: NA; D gene: NA; CDR3 length: 13; V gene: TRBV4-1; J gene: TRBJ2-7; CDR3 DNA: TGCGCCAGCAGCGGTTCAGAAGCCTACGAGCAGTACTTC; CDR3 protein: CASSGSEAYEQYF
clone size: NA; D gene: NA; CDR3 length: 11; V gene: TRBV7-2; J gene: TRBJ2-7; CDR3 DNA: TGTGCCAGGCGGGACAGCTACGAGCAGTACTTC; CDR3 protein: CARRDSYEQYF
clone size: NA; D gene: NA; CDR3 length: 15; V gene: TRBV5-1; J gene: TRBJ1-1; CDR3 DNA: TGCGCCAGCAGCTTGGAATACAGGGAAGACACTGAAGCTTTCTTT; CDR3 protein: CASSLEYREDTEAFF
clone size: NA; D gene: TRBD1; CDR3 length: 13; V gene: TRBV30; J gene: TRBJ2-7; CDR3 DNA: TGTGCCTGGAGCCCAGGACAGGGGTACGAGCAGTACTTC; CDR3 protein: CAWSPGQGYEQYF
clone size: NA; D gene: TRBD1; CDR3 length: 14; V gene: TRBV7-2; J gene: TRBJ1-2; CDR3 DNA: TGTGCCAGCAGCTTAGACAGGGGGAACGGTGGCTACACCTTC; CDR3 protein: CASSLDRGNGGYTF
clone size: NA; D gene: TRBD1; CDR3 length: 15; V gene: TRBV4-2; J gene: TRBJ1-2; CDR3 DNA: TGTGCCAGCAGCCTGAAGCCCGGGACAGGAAGCGGCTACACCTTC; CDR3 protein: CASSLKPGTGSGYTF
clone size: NA; D gene: NA; CDR3 length: 12; V gene: TRBV28; J gene: TRBJ2-1; CDR3 DNA: TGTGCCAGCTCTGACTACCACAATGAGCAGTTCTTC; CDR3 protein: CASSDYHNEQFF
clone size: NA; D gene: NA; CDR3 length: 15; V gene: TRBV6-5; J gene: TRBJ2-7; CDR3 DNA: TGTGCCAGCAGGAGATGGCGGGACAGAGCCTACGAGCAGTACTTC; CDR3 protein: CASRRWRDRAYEQYF
clone size: NA; D gene: NA; CDR3 length: 15; V gene: TRBV2; J gene: TRBJ2-5; CDR3 DNA: TGTGCCAGCAGTGAAGTGGGCAGCTATCAAGAGACCCAGTACTTC; CDR3 protein: CASSEVGSYQETQYF
clone size: NA; D gene: TRBD1; CDR3 length: 15; V gene: TRBV30; J gene: TRBJ1-1; CDR3 DNA: TGTGCCTGGAGTGAACAGGGGCTTATGAACACTGAAGCTTTCTTT; CDR3 protein: CAWSEQGLMNTEAFF
clone size: NA; D gene: TRBD1; CDR3 length: 15; V gene: TRBV19; J gene: TRBJ1-2; CDR3 DNA: TGTGCCAGTAGAATTGGACAGGGGATTAACTATGGCTACACCTTC; CDR3 protein: CASRIGQGINYGYTF
clone size: NA; D gene: NA; CDR3 length: 11; V gene: TRBV7-9; J gene: TRBJ2-5; CDR3 DNA: TGTGCCAGCAGCTCCTCAGAGACCCAGTACTTC; CDR3 protein: CASSSSETQYF
clone size: once; D gene: NA; CDR3 length: 13; V gene: TRBV6-5; J gene: TRBJ1-4; CDR3 DNA: TGTGCCAGCAGCCAGCTAAGCGGGGAAAAACTGTTTTTT; CDR3 protein: CASSQLSGEKLFF
clone size: NA; D gene: TRBD1; CDR3 length: 17; V gene: TRBV19; J gene: TRBJ1-5; CDR3 DNA: TGTGCCAGTAGTGGACAGGGTCCCGATCCGGGCAATCAGCCCCAGCATTTT; CDR3 protein: CASSGQGPDPGNQPQHF
clone size: NA; D gene: NA; CDR3 length: 12; V gene: TRBV28; J gene: TRBJ2-7; CDR3 DNA: TGTGCCAGCAGTTTAACAGTCTACGAGCAGTACTTC; CDR3 protein: CASSLTVYEQYF
clone size: once; D gene: TRBD2; CDR3 length: 14; V gene: TRBV6-6; J gene: TRBJ2-1; CDR3 DNA: TGTGCCAGCAGCCTCGGACTAGTTTCCAATGAGCAGTTCTTC; CDR3 protein: CASSLGLVSNEQFF
clone size: NA; D gene: NA; CDR3 length: 14; V gene: TRBV27; J gene: TRBJ1-1; CDR3 DNA: TGTGCCAGCAGTTTGCGGAGATTGAACACTGAAGCTTTCTTT; CDR3 protein: CASSLRRLNTEAFF
clone size: NA; D gene: NA; CDR3 length: 14; V gene: TRBV7-8; J gene: TRBJ1-1; CDR3 DNA: TGTGCCAGCAGCTTAGACGGGGAAGGCACTGAAGCTTTCTTT; CDR3 protein: CASSLDGEGTEAFF
clone size: once; D gene: TRBD1; CDR3 length: 14; V gene: TRBV6-6; J gene: TRBJ1-2; CDR3 DNA: TGTGCCAGCAGTTACTCGCTGGACAGGGGTGGCTACACCTTC; CDR3 protein: CASSYSLDRGGYTF
clone size: NA; D gene: NA; CDR3 length: 16; V gene: TRBV28; J gene: TRBJ2-5; CDR3 DNA: TGTGCCAGCAGTTTATCTCGGCCAGCGGAGCAAGAGACCCAGTACTTC; CDR3 protein: CASSLSRPAEQETQYF
clone size: NA; D gene: NA; CDR3 length: 15; V gene: TRBV5-5; J gene: TRBJ1-3; CDR3 DNA: TGTGCCAGCAGCCAGGGTGCGGTCTCTGGAAACACCATATATTTT; CDR3 protein: CASSQGAVSGNTIYF
clone size: NA; D gene: NA; CDR3 length: 16; V gene: TRBV7-6; J gene: TRBJ1-3; CDR3 DNA: TGTGCCAGCAGCTTAGCGGAGGGTCAGAGCGGAAACACCATATATTTT; CDR3 protein: CASSLAEGQSGNTIYF
clone size: NA; D gene: TRBD2; CDR3 length: 15; V gene: TRBV6-5; J gene: TRBJ2-2; CDR3 DNA: TGTGCCAGCAGCGGGGGGAGCGCCGGCACCGGGGAGCTGTTTTTT; CDR3 protein: CASSGGSAGTGELFF
clone size: NA; D gene: TRBD1; CDR3 length: 14; V gene: TRBV19; J gene: TRBJ2-7; CDR3 DNA: TGTGCCAGTAGTGTTAGGGACAGTTCCTACGAGCAGTACTTC; CDR3 protein: CASSVRDSSYEQYF
clone size: NA; D gene: NA; CDR3 length: 14; V gene: TRBV7-9; J gene: TRBJ2-7; CDR3 DNA: TGTGCCAGCAGCTTAGTGGAGCCCTCCTACGAGCAGTACTTC; CDR3 protein: CASSLVEPSYEQYF
clone size: NA; D gene: TRBD1; CDR3 length: 16; V gene: TRBV5-6; J gene: TRBJ2-4; CDR3 DNA: TGTGCCAGCAGCTTGGCTTGGGGACAGGGAGTAAACATTCAGTACTTC; CDR3 protein: CASSLAWGQGVNIQYF
clone size: NA; D gene: TRBD2; CDR3 length: 15; V gene: TRBV6-6; J gene: TRBJ2-3; CDR3 DNA: TGTGCCAGCAGGTCCGGGACTAGCGGTACAGATACGCAGTATTTT; CDR3 protein: CASRSGTSGTDTQYF
clone size: NA; D gene: NA; CDR3 length: 15; V gene: TRBV10-3; J gene: TRBJ2-2; CDR3 DNA: TGTGCCATCAGTGAGGGAGGACTCTCCACCGGGGAGCTGTTTTTT; CDR3 protein: CAISEGGLSTGELFF
clone size: NA; D gene: NA; CDR3 length: 16; V gene: TRBV2; J gene: TRBJ2-7; CDR3 DNA: TGTGCCAGCAGTGCCCGAGCGAGTACAATTAAAGGCGAGCAGTACTTC; CDR3 protein: CASSARASTIKGEQYF
clone size: NA; D gene: TRBD1; CDR3 length: 14; V gene: TRBV5-4; J gene: TRBJ1-2; CDR3 DNA: TGTGCCAGCAGCTCCGGGACAGGGGGTTTTGGCTACACCTTC; CDR3 protein: CASSSGTGGFGYTF
clone size: NA; D gene: TRBD2; CDR3 length: 15; V gene: TRBV19; J gene: TRBJ2-7; CDR3 DNA: TGTGCCAGTAGTATAGGCCAAGCGGGAGGGGCCGAGCAGTACTTC; CDR3 protein: CASSIGQAGGAEQYF
clone size: NA; D gene: TRBD2; CDR3 length: 19; V gene: TRBV15; J gene: TRBJ2-5; CDR3 DNA: TGTGCCACCAGCAGAGATCCCCCCTCCCTAGCGGGTCGAGCGGAGACCCAGTACTTC; CDR3 protein: CATSRDPPSLAGRAETQYF
clone size: NA; D gene: TRBD2; CDR3 length: 14; V gene: TRBV2; J gene: TRBJ2-4; CDR3 DNA: TGTGCCAGCAGTGAAGCTCTAGCGGCAATTGATTTTCTCTTC; CDR3 protein: CASSEALAAIDFLF
clone size: NA; D gene: TRBD2; CDR3 length: 16; V gene: TRBV11-3; J gene: TRBJ2-3; CDR3 DNA: TGTGCCAGCAGCAGTGGCGTAGCGGGAATCACAGATACGCAGTATTTT; CDR3 protein: CASSSGVAGITDTQYF
clone size: NA; D gene: TRBD2; CDR3 length: 16; V gene: TRBV19; J gene: TRBJ2-7; CDR3 DNA: TGTGCCAGTAGTACTAAATCTAGCGGGAGTCGTTACGAGCAGTACTTC; CDR3 protein: CASSTKSSGSRYEQYF